Each of the 25 T cell receptor beta chains below was sequenced from the same sample in a study of cytomegalovirus exposure and HLA in healthy donors. TCRdb's table, derived via immunoSEQ multiplex PCR, lists solely in-frame clones and lacks some. The table includes 50,000 or so clones, roughly nine tenths detected once. The sequencing input was PBMCs. The receptors stem from a woman aged 25 to 45 in good health and CMV-seronegative.

The chain joins TRBV19 to TRBJ2-2; 11 nucleotides agree with TRBD2. The germline V gene has CDR1 LNHDA and CDR2 SQIVND (reference sequence). The CDR3 runs to 18 residues. V gave up 0 bases and J gave up 2 bases; unmatched junction bases: 5. CDR3 sequence (DNA): TGTGCCAGTAGTATAGAGACCACTAGCGGGGGAAACACCGGGGAGCTGTTTTTT. This encodes CASSIETTSGGNTGELFF.

The chain carries TRBV30 and TRBJ1-1; TRBD1 aligns across 8 bases. Germline CDR1 GTSNPN, CDR2 SVGIG (reference sequence). There are 12 residues in the CDR3. With V trimmed by 8 bases and J by 10 bases, 12 bases remained unmatched. The CDR3 bases are TGTGCCCGGGAGGTATATGGACAGGGAGCTTTCTTT. Protein: CAREVYGQGAFF.

The V call is TRBV5-1, the J call TRBJ2-1, with 14 bases aligning to TRBD2. The CDR3 has 17 residues. Looked up from germline, CDR1 is SGHRS and CDR2 is YFSETQ. V was pared by 4 bases and J by 4 bases, with 7 bases of the junction left unmatched. The DNA for the CDR3 is TGCGCCAGCAGCCCTCTAGGGACTAGCGGGGGATACAATGAGCAGTTCTTC. Translation gives CASSPLGTSGGYNEQFF.

This clone was detected only once. The chain joins TRBV6-6 to TRBJ2-5, with D possibly being TRBD1 (5 bases). The germline gives CDR1 MNHNY, CDR2 SVGAGI (reference sequence). With 4 bases removed from V and 4 bases from J, the gap between germline ends came to 13 bases. The CDR3 has 14 amino acids. The CDR3 nucleotides are TGTGCCAGCAGTTTCGCAGGGAATCCAGAGACCCAGTACTTC. Amino acids: CASSFAGNPETQYF.

This chain connects TRBV6-5 to TRBJ2-2; TRBD1 aligns across 7 bases. The V segment lost 5 bases and the J segment 8 bases; nucleotides outside the gene matches: 11. Germline values: CDR1 MNHEY, CDR2 SVGAGI. The CDR3 extends over 15 amino acids. The CDR3 protein is CASSVTGAFGGELFF. The CDR3 nucleotides are TGTGCCAGCAGTGTCACAGGGGCGTTCGGGGGGGAGCTGTTTTTT.

The rearrangement joins TRBV27 to TRBJ1-1, with a tentative D call TRBD1 (6 bases). Germline values: CDR1 MNHEY, CDR2 SMNVEV (reference sequence). V was clipped by 3 bases and J by 2 bases, with 10 bases between them. The CDR3 has 14 amino acids. This CDR3 reads CASSFTGRNTEAFF. Here the CDR3 DNA reads TGTGCCAGCAGTTTTACAGGGCGTAACACTGAAGCTTTCTTT.

V gene TRBV7-8 combines with J gene TRBJ2-1; D remains unclear. Germline-derived CDR1 and CDR2 are SGHVS and FQNEAQ. There are 12 residues in the CDR3. The V gene lost 4 bases and the J gene lost 7 bases, with 8 bases spanning the gap. CDR3 sequence: CASSSFPNEQFF. CDR3 DNA sequence: TGTGCCAGCAGCTCCTTCCCGAATGAGCAGTTCTTC. The full variable domain, with the rest looked up from reference TRBV7-8 and TRBJ2-1, is GAGVSQSPRYKVAKRGQDVALRCDPISGHVSLFWYQQALGQGPEFLTYFQNEAQLDKSGLPSDRFFAERPEGSVSTLKIQRTQQEDSAVYLCASSSFPNEQFFGPGTRLTVL.

DNA for the CDR3: TGTGCCAGCAGGGGACAGGGTGGGGAGTGGGAGACCCAGTACTTC. Encoded protein: CASRGQGGEWETQYF. This chain links TRBV2 with TRBJ2-5; 9 nucleotides line up with TRBD1. Germline CDR1 is SNHLY and CDR2 is FYNNEI. With 6 bases clipped from V and 5 bases from J, the junction kept 10 bases outside the gene matches. The CDR3 contains 15 residues.

The gene calls are TRBV19 and TRBJ2-3, with 10 bases that match TRBD2. CDR1 is LNHDA and CDR2 is SQIVND in the germline V gene (reference sequence). The CDR3 covers 14 residues. The J segment lost 6 bases and the V segment lost 8 bases, leaving 8 bases of the junction unmatched. The CDR3 loop is CASRASGRWDTQYF. The CDR3 nucleotides read TGTGCCAGTCGGGCTAGCGGGAGATGGGATACGCAGTATTTT. Looking up the rest from reference TRBV19 and TRBJ2-3 gives the full variable domain: DGGITQSPKYLFRKEGQNVTLSCEQNLNHDAMYWYRQDPGQGLRLIYYSQIVNDFQKGDIAEGYSVSREKKESFPLTVTSAQKNPTAFYLCASRASGRWDTQYFGPGTRLTVL.

The genes are TRBV5-1 and TRBJ2-7; TRBD2 agrees at 8 bases. CDR1 is SGHRS and CDR2 is YFSETQ in the germline V gene. This CDR3 has 15 amino acids. V lost 3 bases to trimming and J lost 2 bases; unmatched junction nucleotides: 7. The CDR3 reads CASSSGGTRTYEQYF. DNA of the CDR3: TGCGCCAGCAGCTCTGGAGGGACTAGGACCTACGAGCAGTACTTC.

The chain employs TRBV28 and TRBJ2-7; weak D call: TRBD1 (5 bases). Per germline, CDR1 MDHEN and CDR2 SYDVKM. The CDR3 has 14 residues. The germline V and J ends were trimmed by 2 bases and 2 bases, with 10 bases remaining between them. The CDR3 here is CASSLQGNAYEQYF. CDR3 coding DNA: TGTGCCAGCAGTTTACAGGGTAACGCCTACGAGCAGTACTTC.

This chain links TRBV19 with TRBJ2-1; 7 positions match TRBD2. The CDR3 sequence is 16 residues long. CDR1 is LNHDA, CDR2 SQIVND, per germline (reference sequence). J lost 0 bases, V lost 3 bases, and 5 bases had no gene match. The CDR3 here is CASSIDSGYSYNEQFF. CDR3 in DNA: TGTGCCAGTAGTATCGATAGCGGGTACTCCTACAATGAGCAGTTCTTC.

The chain has TRBV7-9 and TRBJ2-7; TRBD2 aligns across 12 bases. CDR1 and CDR2 from the germline V gene are SEHNR and FQNEAQ (reference sequence). Trimming cost V 0 bases and J 2 bases; bases outside gene matches: 8. The CDR3 has 18 residues. The CDR3 DNA is TGTGCCAGCAGCTTAGCTTTCGGGCTAGCGGGAGGGACCTACGAGCAGTACTTC. It specifies CASSLAFGLAGGTYEQYF.

This clone was recorded only once. The chain joins TRBV9 to TRBJ1-2; D unclear. From germline, CDR1 is SGDLS and CDR2 YYNGEE. The CDR3 is made up of 11 amino acids. The V end lost 3 bases, the J end lost 8 bases, and 8 bases lay between the germline ends. In nucleotides, the CDR3 is TGTGCCAGCAGCGGACCCGGGGGCTACACCTTC. It encodes CASSGPGGYTF. Full variable domain (missing parts from reference TRBV9 and TRBJ1-2): DSGVTQTPKHLITATGQRVTLRCSPRSGDLSVYWYQQSLDQGLQFLIQYYNGEERAKGNILERFSAQQFPDLHSELNLSSLELGDSALYFCASSGPGGYTFGSGTRLTVV.

This chain connects TRBV28 to TRBJ1-5, with 8 bases aligning to TRBD1. The CDR3 has 15 residues. Germline V CDR1 and CDR2: MDHEN, SYDVKM. Trimming at V came to 6 bases and at J to 5 bases, leaving 9 bases not matched to a gene. The CDR3 protein is CASSSGQGWDQPQHF. DNA for the CDR3: TGTGCCAGCAGCAGCGGACAGGGCTGGGATCAGCCCCAGCATTTT.

J is TRBJ1-5 and V is TRBV6-1; TRBD1 might be the D (5 bases). Trimming removed 0 bases from V and 11 bases from J, with 8 bases in between. This CDR3 spans 12 amino acids. CDR1 and CDR2 from the germline V gene are MNHNS and SASEGT. CDR3 sequence (DNA): TGTGCCAGCAGTGAAGCATGGGGGGCCCAGCATTTT. It codes for CASSEAWGAQHF.

DNA of the CDR3: TGTGCCACCATTTTGGGAGGGACCTACAATGAGCAGTTCTTC. Translating it yields CATILGGTYNEQFF. This chain connects TRBV7-8 to TRBJ2-1, with 7 bases aligning to TRBD2. Germline lookup yields CDR1 SGHVS and CDR2 FQNEAQ. V trimming: 10 bases; J trimming: 2 bases; junction bases outside the gene matches: 8. CDR3 length equals 14 residues. The variable domain in full, with the rest retrieved from reference TRBV7-8 and TRBJ2-1, is GAGVSQSPRYKVAKRGQDVALRCDPISGHVSLFWYQQALGQGPEFLTYFQNEAQLDKSGLPSDRFFAERPEGSVSTLKIQRTQQEDSAVYLCATILGGTYNEQFFGPGTRLTVL.

This clone was counted only a few times. The rearrangement links TRBV7-2 to TRBJ1-2, with no clear D. The germline CDR1 and CDR2 sequences are SGHTA and FQGNSA. V was pared by 1 base and J by 4 bases, with 7 bases between. The CDR3 extends over 13 amino acids. The CDR3 DNA follows: TGTGCCAGCAGCTTAGTCCCCCTCTATGGCTACACCTTC. It specifies CASSLVPLYGYTF.

The chain uses TRBV5-6 and TRBJ2-7; 8 nucleotides match TRBD1. The CDR3 consists of 17 residues. The germline CDR1 and CDR2 sequences are SGHDT and YYEEEE. The trim removed 0 bases at V and 0 bases at J, leaving 8 bases unmatched. Here the CDR3 reads CASSLAHVGQDSYEQYF. CDR3 DNA sequence: TGTGCCAGCAGCTTGGCCCATGTGGGACAGGACTCCTACGAGCAGTACTTC.

The V and J genes are TRBV5-1 and TRBJ2-7; a possible D gene is TRBD1 (6 bases). Germline V gene lookup returns CDR1 SGHRS and CDR2 YFSETQ. The CDR3 covers 16 residues. Trimming removed 7 bases from V and 7 bases from J, with 27 bases in between. The CDR3 DNA is TGCGCCAGCCAAGTACAGGGAGCCCAGGCCCTCTCAGAGCAGTACTTC. Translation gives CASQVQGAQALSEQYF.

This clone was found once. This chain joins TRBV9 and TRBJ2-3, with TRBD2 as a possible D gene (6 bases). The CDR3 is made up of 15 amino acids. The V end lost 3 bases, the J end lost 2 bases, and 13 bases lay between the germline ends. Germline CDR1 is SGDLS and CDR2 is YYNGEE. The CDR3 region has the DNA TGTGCCAGCAGCGGTACGGGGGTGACCACAGATACGCAGTATTTT. Its protein product is CASSGTGVTTDTQYF.

This rearrangement joins TRBV6-5 to TRBJ1-1, with TRBD1 as a possible D gene (5 bases). This CDR3 has 15 amino acids. Germline CDR1 is MNHEY and CDR2 is SVGAGI. Trimming took off 7 bases at V and 0 bases at J, with 15 bases between the two ends. CDR3 DNA: TGTGCCAGCACCCCTGCGGGGGGTATGAACACTGAAGCTTTCTTT. Protein: CASTPAGGMNTEAFF.

V gene TRBV4-3 combines with J gene TRBJ2-5; TRBD1 agrees at 8 bases. The V gene's germline CDR1 is LGHNA and CDR2 YSLEER. This CDR3 region has 17 residues. The junction had 11 bases not matched to a gene; V was cut back by 1 base and J by 4 bases. The CDR3 reads CASSQVSIRGRSETQYF. The CDR3 DNA reads TGCGCCAGCAGCCAAGTCAGTATCAGGGGGCGATCAGAGACCCAGTACTTC.

The rearrangement uses TRBV10-2 and TRBJ2-5; 15 bases are a match to TRBD2. Germline CDR1 reads WSHSY; CDR2 reads SAAADI. The CDR3 totals 15 residues. Losses at the gene ends were 6 bases for V and 5 bases for J; bases not matched to a gene: 4. CDR3 amino acids: CASRGLAGGWETQYF. CDR3 sequence (DNA): TGCGCCAGCAGAGGACTAGCGGGAGGGTGGGAGACCCAGTACTTC.

This chain connects TRBV2 to TRBJ2-1, with TRBD2 matching over 8 bases. The germline gives CDR1 SNHLY, CDR2 FYNNEI. The CDR3 loop spans 15 amino acids. Trimming took 4 bases from V and 8 from J; bases not matched to a gene: 10. DNA of the CDR3: TGTGCCAGCAGTGCCCATAGCGGGAAGGGCTATGAGCAGTTCTTC. It is translated as CASSAHSGKGYEQFF.